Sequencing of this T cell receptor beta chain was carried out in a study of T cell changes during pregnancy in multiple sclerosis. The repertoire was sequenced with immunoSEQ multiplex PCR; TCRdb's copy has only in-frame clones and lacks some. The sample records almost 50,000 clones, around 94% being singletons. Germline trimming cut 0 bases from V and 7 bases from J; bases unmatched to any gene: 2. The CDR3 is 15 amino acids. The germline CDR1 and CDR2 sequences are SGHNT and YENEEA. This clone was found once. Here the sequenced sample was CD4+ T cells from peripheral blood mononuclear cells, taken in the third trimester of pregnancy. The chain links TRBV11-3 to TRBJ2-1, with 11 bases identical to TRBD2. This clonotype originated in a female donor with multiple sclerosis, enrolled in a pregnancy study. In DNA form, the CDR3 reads TGTGCCAGCAGCTTAGAGACTAGCGGGATGAATGAGCAGTTCTTC. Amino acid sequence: CASSLETSGMNEQFF.